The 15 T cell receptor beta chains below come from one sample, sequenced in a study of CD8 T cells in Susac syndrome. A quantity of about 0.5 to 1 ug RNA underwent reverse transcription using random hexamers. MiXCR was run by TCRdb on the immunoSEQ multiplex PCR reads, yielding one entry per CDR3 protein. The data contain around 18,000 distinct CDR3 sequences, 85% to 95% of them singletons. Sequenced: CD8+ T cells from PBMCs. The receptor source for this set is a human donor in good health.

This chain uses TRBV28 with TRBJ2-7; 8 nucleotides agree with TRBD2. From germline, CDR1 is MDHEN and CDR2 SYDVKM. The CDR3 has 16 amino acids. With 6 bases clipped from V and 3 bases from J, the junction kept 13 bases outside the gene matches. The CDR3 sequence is CASRPRSVAGSYEQYV. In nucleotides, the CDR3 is TGTGCCAGCAGGCCCCGTTCGGTAGCGGGAAGCTACGAGCAGTACGTC.

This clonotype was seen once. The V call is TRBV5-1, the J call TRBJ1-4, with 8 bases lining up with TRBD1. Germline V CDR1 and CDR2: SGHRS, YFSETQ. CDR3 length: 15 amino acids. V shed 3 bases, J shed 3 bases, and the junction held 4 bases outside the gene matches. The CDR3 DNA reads TGCGCCAGCAGCTGGCAGGGGGCTTCTAATGAAAAACTGTTTTTT. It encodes CASSWQGASNEKLFF.

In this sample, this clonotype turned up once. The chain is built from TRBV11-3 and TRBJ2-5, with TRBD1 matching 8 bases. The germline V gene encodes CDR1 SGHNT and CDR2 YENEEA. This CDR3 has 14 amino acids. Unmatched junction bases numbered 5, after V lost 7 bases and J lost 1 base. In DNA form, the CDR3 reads TGTGCCAGCATCGACAGGGGTGGCCAAGAGACCCAGTACTTC. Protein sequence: CASIDRGGQETQYF. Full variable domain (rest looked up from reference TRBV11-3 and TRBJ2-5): EAGVVQSPRYKIIEKKQPVAFWCNPISGHNTLYWYLQNLGQGPELLIRYENEEAVDDSQLPKDRFSAERLKGVDSTLKIQPAELGDSAVYLCASIDRGGQETQYFGPGTRLLVL.

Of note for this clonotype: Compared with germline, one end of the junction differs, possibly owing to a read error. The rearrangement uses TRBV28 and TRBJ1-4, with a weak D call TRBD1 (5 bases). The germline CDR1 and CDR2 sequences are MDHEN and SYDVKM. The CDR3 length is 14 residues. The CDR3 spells CASRLGWGVEKLFF. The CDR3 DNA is TGTGCCAGCCGTTTGGGTTGGGGGGTTGAAAAACTGTTTTTT.

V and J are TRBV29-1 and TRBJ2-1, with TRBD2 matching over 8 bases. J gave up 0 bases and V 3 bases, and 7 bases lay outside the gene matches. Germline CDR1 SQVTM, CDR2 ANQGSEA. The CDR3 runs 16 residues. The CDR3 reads CSVDRLREDSYNEQFF. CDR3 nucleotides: TGCAGCGTTGATCGTTTGCGGGAGGACTCCTACAATGAGCAGTTCTTC.

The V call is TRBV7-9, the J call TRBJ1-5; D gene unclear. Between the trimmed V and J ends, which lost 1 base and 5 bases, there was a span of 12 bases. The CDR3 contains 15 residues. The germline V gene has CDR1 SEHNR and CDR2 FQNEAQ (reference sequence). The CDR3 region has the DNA TGTGCCAGCAGCTTAGAAGGAGGGCGGCATCAGCCCCAGCATTTT. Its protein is CASSLEGGRHQPQHF.

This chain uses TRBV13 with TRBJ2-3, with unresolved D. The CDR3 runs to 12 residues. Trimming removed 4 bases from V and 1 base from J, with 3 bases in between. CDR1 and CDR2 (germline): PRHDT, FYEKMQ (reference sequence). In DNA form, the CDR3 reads TGTGCCAGCAGCTCCCGCACAGATACGCAGTATTTT. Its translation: CASSSRTDTQYF.

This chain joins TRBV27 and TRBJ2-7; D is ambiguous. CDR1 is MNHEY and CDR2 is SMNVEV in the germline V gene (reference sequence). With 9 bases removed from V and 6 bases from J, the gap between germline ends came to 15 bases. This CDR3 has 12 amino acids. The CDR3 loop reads CASFGPMGEQYV. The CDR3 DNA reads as TGTGCCAGTTTCGGACCCATGGGCGAGCAGTACGTC.

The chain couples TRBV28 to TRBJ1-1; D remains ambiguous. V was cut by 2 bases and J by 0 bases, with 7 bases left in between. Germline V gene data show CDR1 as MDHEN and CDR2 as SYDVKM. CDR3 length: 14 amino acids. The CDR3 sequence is CASSLVRLNTEAFF. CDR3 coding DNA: TGTGCCAGCAGTTTAGTCAGGTTGAACACTGAAGCTTTCTTT.

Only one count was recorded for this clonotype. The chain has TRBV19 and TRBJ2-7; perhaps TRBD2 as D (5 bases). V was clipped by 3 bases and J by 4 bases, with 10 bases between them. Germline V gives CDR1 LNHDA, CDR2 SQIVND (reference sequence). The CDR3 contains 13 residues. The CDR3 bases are TGTGCCAGTAGTATGGGGAGAGGGTACGAGCAGTACTTC. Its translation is CASSMGRGYEQYF.

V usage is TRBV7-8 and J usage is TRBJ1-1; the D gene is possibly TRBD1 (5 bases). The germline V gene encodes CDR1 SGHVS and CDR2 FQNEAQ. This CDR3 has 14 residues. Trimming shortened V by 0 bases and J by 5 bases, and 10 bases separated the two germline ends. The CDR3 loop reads CASSLATVTTEAFF. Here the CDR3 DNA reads TGTGCCAGCAGCTTAGCGACAGTTACAACTGAAGCTTTCTTT.

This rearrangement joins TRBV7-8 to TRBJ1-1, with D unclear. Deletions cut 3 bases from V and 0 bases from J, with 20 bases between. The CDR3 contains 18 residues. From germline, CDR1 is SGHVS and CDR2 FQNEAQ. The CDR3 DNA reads TGTGCCAGCAGCTTGCGTTGGGAGTCGCGGGTTATGAACACTGAAGCTTTCTTT. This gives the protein CASSLRWESRVMNTEAFF.

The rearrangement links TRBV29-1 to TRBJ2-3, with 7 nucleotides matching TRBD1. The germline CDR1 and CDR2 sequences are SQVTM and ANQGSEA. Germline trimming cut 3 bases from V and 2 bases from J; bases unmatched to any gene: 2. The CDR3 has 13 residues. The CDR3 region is CSVEDRHTDTQYF. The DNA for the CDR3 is TGCAGCGTTGAGGACAGGCACACAGATACGCAGTATTTT.

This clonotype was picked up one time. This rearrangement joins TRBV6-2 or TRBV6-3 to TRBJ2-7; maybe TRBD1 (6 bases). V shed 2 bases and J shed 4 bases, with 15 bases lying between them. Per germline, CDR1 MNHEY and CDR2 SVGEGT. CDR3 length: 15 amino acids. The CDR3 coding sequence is TGTGCCAGCAGTTACGGGACAAGAGCGCCGTACGAGCAGTACGTC. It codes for CASSYGTRAPYEQYV.

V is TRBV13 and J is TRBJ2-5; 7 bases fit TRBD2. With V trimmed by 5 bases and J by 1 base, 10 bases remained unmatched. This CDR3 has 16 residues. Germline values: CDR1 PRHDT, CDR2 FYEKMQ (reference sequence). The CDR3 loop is CASSPDGTGGQETQYF. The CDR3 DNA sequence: TGTGCCAGCAGCCCTGACGGGACGGGGGGCCAAGAGACCCAGTACTTC.